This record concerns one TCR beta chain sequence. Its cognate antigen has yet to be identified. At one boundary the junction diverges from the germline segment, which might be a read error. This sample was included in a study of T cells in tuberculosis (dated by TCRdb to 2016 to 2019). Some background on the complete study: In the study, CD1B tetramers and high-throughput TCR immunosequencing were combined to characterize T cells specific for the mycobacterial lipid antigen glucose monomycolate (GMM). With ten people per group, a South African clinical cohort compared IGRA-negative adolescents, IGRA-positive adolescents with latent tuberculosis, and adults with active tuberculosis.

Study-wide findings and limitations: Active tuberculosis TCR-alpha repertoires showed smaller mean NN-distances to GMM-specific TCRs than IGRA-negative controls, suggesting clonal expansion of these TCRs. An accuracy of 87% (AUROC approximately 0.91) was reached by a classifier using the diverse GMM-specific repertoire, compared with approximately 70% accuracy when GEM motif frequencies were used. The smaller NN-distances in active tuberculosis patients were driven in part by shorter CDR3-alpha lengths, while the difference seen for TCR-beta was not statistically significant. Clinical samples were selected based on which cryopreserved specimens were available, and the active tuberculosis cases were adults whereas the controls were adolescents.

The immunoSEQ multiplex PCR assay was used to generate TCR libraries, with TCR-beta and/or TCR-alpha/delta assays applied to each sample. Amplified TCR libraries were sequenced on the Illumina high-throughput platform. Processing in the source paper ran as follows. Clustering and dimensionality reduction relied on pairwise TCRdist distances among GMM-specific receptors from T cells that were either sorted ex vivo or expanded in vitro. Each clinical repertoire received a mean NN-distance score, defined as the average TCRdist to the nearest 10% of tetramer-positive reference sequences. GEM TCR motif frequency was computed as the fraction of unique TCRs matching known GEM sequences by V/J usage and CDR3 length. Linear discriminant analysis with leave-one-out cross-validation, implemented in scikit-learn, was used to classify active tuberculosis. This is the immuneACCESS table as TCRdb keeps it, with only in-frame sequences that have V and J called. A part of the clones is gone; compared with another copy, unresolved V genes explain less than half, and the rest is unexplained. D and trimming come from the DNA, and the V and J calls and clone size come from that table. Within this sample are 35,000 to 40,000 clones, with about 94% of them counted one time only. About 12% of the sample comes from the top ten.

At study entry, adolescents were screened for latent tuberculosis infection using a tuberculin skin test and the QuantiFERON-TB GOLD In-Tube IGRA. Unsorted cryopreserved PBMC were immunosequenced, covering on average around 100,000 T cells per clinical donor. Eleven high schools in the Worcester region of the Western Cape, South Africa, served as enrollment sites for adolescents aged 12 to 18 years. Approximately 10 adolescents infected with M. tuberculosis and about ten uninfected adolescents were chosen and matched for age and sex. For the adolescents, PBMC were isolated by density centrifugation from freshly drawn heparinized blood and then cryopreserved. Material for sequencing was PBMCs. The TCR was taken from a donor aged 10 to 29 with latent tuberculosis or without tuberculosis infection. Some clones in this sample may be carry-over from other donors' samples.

CDR3 loop: CASSRETGVSVDF. The nucleotides read TGTGCCAGCAGCCGCGAGACAGGGGTTTCCGTTGACTTC. The V and J genes are TRBV7-2 and TRBJ2-4; 8 nucleotides in the junction match TRBD1. The CDR3 contains 13 residues, cysteine and phenylalanine counted. The retained sequence is limited to the CDR3, 39 bases, with the frame set at the first base. Reading the germline V gene gives CDR1 SGHTA and CDR2 FQGNSA.